This T cell receptor beta chain appears in the sequencing data of a study of memory CD4+ T cells and cytomegalovirus serostatus. Per germline, CDR1 SGHAT and CDR2 FQNNGV. Trimming at V came to 4 bases and at J to 1 base, leaving 11 bases not matched to a gene. The CDR3 runs 17 residues. Single viable CD3+CD4+CD8-CD45RO+ cells were sorted as the memory CD4+ T cells. As processed by the authors: Out-of-frame sequences were removed, leaving 2 million to 2.5 million distinct TCRbeta sequences. Produced via immunoSEQ multiplex PCR; TCRdb's table is partial and in-frame only. V and J calls plus clone size are reproduced from that table; the DNA served to infer D and trimming. The data hold 45,000 to 60,000 clones, with about 70% observed a single time.

The clonotype comes from an adult in good health and CMV-seropositive. The chain links TRBV11-2 to TRBJ2-7, with TRBD1 identical over 9 bases. The sequenced sample consisted of memory CD4+ T cells from blood. DNA of the CDR3: TGTGCCAGCAGCTCGATACAGGGGGCCGGGGGGTCCTACGAGCAGTACTTC. Its protein is CASSSIQGAGGSYEQYF.